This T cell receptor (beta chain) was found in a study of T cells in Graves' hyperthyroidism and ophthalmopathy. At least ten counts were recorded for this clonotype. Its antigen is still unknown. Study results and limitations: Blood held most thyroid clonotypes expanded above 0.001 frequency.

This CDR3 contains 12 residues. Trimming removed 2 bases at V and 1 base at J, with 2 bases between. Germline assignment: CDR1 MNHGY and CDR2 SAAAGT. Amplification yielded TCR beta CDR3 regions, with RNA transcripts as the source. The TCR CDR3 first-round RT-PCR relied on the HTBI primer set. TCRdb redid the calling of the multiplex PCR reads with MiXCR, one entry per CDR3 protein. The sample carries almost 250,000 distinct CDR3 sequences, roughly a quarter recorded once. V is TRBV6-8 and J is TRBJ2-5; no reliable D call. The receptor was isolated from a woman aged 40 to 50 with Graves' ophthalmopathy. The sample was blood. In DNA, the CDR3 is TGTGCCAGCAGTTACCCCCAAGAGACCCAGTACTTC. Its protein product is CASSYPQETQYF.